A selection of T cell receptor beta chains follows, all from one sample in a study of CD8 T cells in ankylosing spondylitis. TCRdb re-called the 5' RACE reads with MiXCR, one entry per CDR3 protein. The sample has around 770,000 distinct CDR3 sequences; about 10% are singletons. Specimen: blood, either unsorted or a sorted T cell fraction (not recorded which). Receptors were obtained from a male donor with ankylosing spondylitis. Each CDR3 is given with its conserved first and last residue.

CDR3 protein	V gene	J gene
CASSQDSSANEQFF	TRBV4-2	TRBJ2-1
CASSQWETDTQYF	TRBV14	TRBJ2-3
CASSQGEADDFYNEQFF	TRBV4-2	TRBJ2-1
CSVEGVGGLNTDTQYF	TRBV29-1	TRBJ2-3
CATSLAGINTGELFF	TRBV24-1	TRBJ2-2
CSAPVEVGTEAFF	TRBV20-1	TRBJ1-1
CTSSLARTSQETQYF	TRBV4-2	TRBJ2-5
CASSVGEQYF	TRBV2	TRBJ2-7
CASSQETGTTQYF	TRBV3-1	TRBJ2-5
CASSHTGTGGFNEQFF	TRBV4-1	TRBJ2-1